The T cell receptor (beta chain) described here comes from a study of CD8+ T cells in alopecia areata. Study at large: Treated patients were given oral tofacitinib, which was dosed at 5 to 10 mg twice daily.

Treatment noted: oral pan-JAK inhibitor, 5-10 mg twice daily. On this clone itself: The antigen is unknown.

General study points: For patients receiving tofacitinib, scalp clonality and expanded CD8+ clones among the top 100 significantly decreased.

Extracted RNA was reverse transcribed, and the resulting cDNA served as sequencing template. Profiled with immunoSEQ multiplex PCR; TCRdb holds only in-frame clones, not every one. The table shows 200,000 to 250,000 clones, with 64% occurring only once. Trimming left V 4 bases short and J 0 bases short, with 16 bases between. CDR1 is GTSNPN, CDR2 SVGIG, per germline (reference sequence). CDR3 length equals 16 residues. The clonotype was recovered from a human donor with alopecia areata. Sample: CD4+ T cells sorted from blood, taken at week 4, from a patient treated with tofacitinib. The V and J genes are TRBV30 and TRBJ1-3, with no clear D. Written as DNA, the CDR3 is TGTGCCTGGACTCAGCCCTTTGGGTTCTCTGGAAACACCATATATTTT. Its protein is CAWTQPFGFSGNTIYF.